This entry is about one T cell receptor (beta chain). From germline, CDR1 is DFQATT and CDR2 SNEGSKA (reference sequence). There are 13 residues in the CDR3. The team made cDNA by running eight separate reactions for each sample. Addition of UMIs with a 6-nucleotide sample barcode was achieved by template switching. For both chains, the TCRalpha and TCRbeta cDNA went through two nested PCRs of around 15 and 9 cycles. TCRdb reprocessed the 5' RACE reads, with one entry per CDR3 protein and no DNA. The repertoire table contains about 160,000 distinct CDR3 sequences. The data stem from a study of monozygotic twins with inflammatory bowel disease.

This chain uses TRBV20-1 with TRBJ2-7. Sequenced material: blood. This sequence was found in a human donor with ulcerative colitis or Crohn's disease, or a healthy co-twin of an affected twin (not recorded which). The CDR3 sequence: CSGTQGPSYEQYF.